The 19 T cell receptor beta chains below come from one sample, sequenced in a study of T-cell memory formation after mild COVID-19. TCRdb called the 5' RACE reads again in MiXCR, with one record for every CDR3 protein. The repertoire holds roughly 40,000 distinct CDR3 sequences, with around 6.3% as singletons. The sequencing input was PBMCs or a T cell subset sorted from them (not recorded which). These receptors all come from an adult who had mild COVID-19 (a few samples of this study predate the infection). Cell type and time point are not known.

This clonotype has ten or more counts. The V gene is TRBV7-9, the J gene TRBJ2-7; D not certain. In germline, CDR1 is SEHNR, CDR2 FQNEAQ (reference sequence). CDR3 length: 14 amino acids. Trimming pared 1 base from V and 4 bases from J, leaving 11 bases between. The CDR3 bases are TGTGCCAGCAGCTTAGGGCAGCTTCCTTACGAGCAGTACTTC. Translation gives CASSLGQLPYEQYF.

The chain links TRBV7-2 to TRBJ2-2; D is unclear. The germline V gene has CDR1 SGHTA and CDR2 FQGNSA. This CDR3 has 15 amino acids. V lost 1 base to trimming and J lost 0 bases, with 6 bases between them. CDR3 bases: TGTGCCAGCAGCTTAGGGGGATCGAACACCGGGGAGCTGTTTTTT. This encodes CASSLGGSNTGELFF.

This clonotype appeared many times. V gene TRBV30 combines with J gene TRBJ1-1; 7 bases are shared with TRBD1. Per germline, CDR1 GTSNPN and CDR2 SVGIG (reference sequence). CDR3 length: 13 amino acids. J lost 6 bases, V lost 3 bases, and 7 bases had no gene match. The CDR3 reads CAWRSQGVSEAFF. The CDR3 bases are TGTGCCTGGAGGTCGCAGGGGGTCTCTGAAGCTTTCTTT.

This clonotype has more than one count but fewer than ten. The J gene is TRBJ2-3, the V gene TRBV3-1; possibly TRBD1 or TRBD2 for D (5 bases each). Germline V gene sequence: CDR1 LGHDT, CDR2 YNNKEL (reference sequence). V gave up 1 base and J gave up 5 bases, with 13 bases separating them. This CDR3 has 15 amino acids. The CDR3 loop reads CASSQVRGVGDTQYF. The DNA of the CDR3 is TGTGCCAGCAGCCAAGTGCGAGGGGTGGGAGATACGCAGTATTTT.

This clonotype was observed at least ten times. For the CDR3, the DNA is TGCGCCAGCAGCTTGTTTAAGGGTCAGGGCACTGAAGCTTTCTTT. This encodes CASSLFKGQGTEAFF. The rearrangement links TRBV5-1 to TRBJ1-1; TRBD1 is a possible D gene (5 bases). CDR1 and CDR2 from the germline V gene are SGHRS and YFSETQ. The CDR3 totals 15 residues. V dropped 1 base and J dropped 4 bases, with 14 bases sitting between them.

There are a few counts of this clonotype. V is TRBV19 and J is TRBJ1-5; no firm D call. From germline, CDR1 is LNHDA and CDR2 SQIVND (reference sequence). V lost 3 bases and J 6 bases, leaving 12 bases between the germline ends. The CDR3 extends over 14 amino acids. CDR3 region: CASSIRGSGQPQHF. The CDR3, as DNA: TGTGCCAGTAGTATCCGGGGAAGCGGTCAGCCCCAGCATTTT. Full variable domain (remainder filled in from reference TRBV19 and TRBJ1-5): DGGITQSPKYLFRKEGQNVTLSCEQNLNHDAMYWYRQDPGQGLRLIYYSQIVNDFQKGDIAEGYSVSREKKESFPLTVTSAQKNPTAFYLCASSIRGSGQPQHFGDGTRLSIL.

This clonotype was detected only a few times. This rearrangement joins TRBV6-2 or TRBV6-3 to TRBJ2-3, with TRBD1 as a possible D gene (6 bases). Trimming cost V 4 bases and J 3 bases, with 17 bases left between them. CDR3 size: 16 residues. In germline, CDR1 is MNHEY, CDR2 SVGEGT. The CDR3 bases are TGTGCCAGCAGTTTATCGGGACAATCTAGGACAGATACGCAGTATTTT. Encoded protein: CASSLSGQSRTDTQYF.

The CDR3 spells CAWPRGRTEAFF. The CDR3 nucleotides are TGTGCCTGGCCACGGGGGCGCACTGAAGCTTTCTTT. The chain links TRBV30 to TRBJ1-1, with a weak D call TRBD1 (6 bases). The CDR3 sequence is 12 residues long. Germline V gene lookup returns CDR1 GTSNPN and CDR2 SVGIG (reference sequence). V was shortened by 5 bases and J by 4 bases, with 11 bases between the two germline ends.

This clonotype was seen many times. This chain links TRBV10-2 with TRBJ1-2, with TRBD1 as a possible D gene (5 bases). Germline V gives CDR1 WSHSY, CDR2 SAAADI. The CDR3 totals 14 residues. Trimming took 0 bases from V and 8 from J, leaving 13 bases between them. The CDR3 region is CASSESYQGLGYTF. DNA of the CDR3: TGCGCCAGCAGTGAGTCTTACCAGGGATTGGGCTACACCTTC.

The chain combines TRBV5-1 with TRBJ1-1, with a weak D call TRBD1 (6 bases). V was shortened by 6 bases and J by 4 bases, with 16 bases between the two germline ends. Germline V lookup: CDR1 SGHRS, CDR2 YFSETQ. The CDR3 has 14 amino acids. The DNA for the CDR3 is TGCGCCAGCACGGGGTCAGGGGCTACCACTGAAGCTTTCTTT. It encodes CASTGSGATTEAFF.

Ten or more counts support this clonotype. This sequence joins TRBV24-1 and TRBJ1-5; D is unclear. Trimming took 4 bases from V and 2 from J, leaving 11 bases between them. Germline V gene sequence: CDR1 KGHDR, CDR2 SFDVKD. This CDR3 has 15 residues. CDR3 bases: TGTGCCACCAGTGAAAACAACATTGGCAATCAGCCCCAGCATTTT. It specifies CATSENNIGNQPQHF.

The sample holds many counts of this clonotype. The rearrangement joins TRBV7-8 to TRBJ2-7; the D gene could be TRBD1 or TRBD2 (5 bases each). V shed 10 bases and J shed 6 bases, with 22 bases lying between them. The CDR3 has 14 residues. Per the germline V gene, CDR1 is SGHVS and CDR2 is FQNEAQ. The CDR3 here is CATHLGRGPGEQYF. The CDR3 DNA follows: TGTGCCACCCATCTCGGACGGGGACCCGGCGAGCAGTACTTC.

This clonotype ranks as medium-sized (0.01 to 0.1%). The chain recombines TRBV4-3 with TRBJ2-1, with D possibly matching TRBD1 (5 bases). Trimming took off 1 base at V and 4 bases at J, with 11 bases between the two ends. Germline lookup yields CDR1 LGHNA and CDR2 YSLEER. This CDR3 contains 15 residues. Here the CDR3 DNA reads TGCGCCAGCAGCCAAGCGGCAGGGCCATACAATGAGCAGTTCTTC. Its translation: CASSQAAGPYNEQFF.

The V call is TRBV12-3 or TRBV12-4, the J call TRBJ2-2; D perhaps matches TRBD1 (5 bases). The germline V and J ends were trimmed by 6 bases and 4 bases, with 15 bases remaining between them. This CDR3 is built from 15 residues. The CDR3 DNA follows: TGTGCCAGCAGCCTCGGGCAGGGTGGCACCGGGGAGCTGTTTTTT. Its protein product is CASSLGQGGTGELFF.

This clonotype was counted at least ten times. This chain joins TRBV4-2 and TRBJ1-1, with no clear D. The germline V gene has CDR1 LGHNA and CDR2 YNFKEQ. This CDR3 contains 14 residues. V was pared by 0 bases and J by 6 bases, with 11 bases between. The CDR3 reads CASSQEAISSEAFF. CDR3 nucleotide sequence: TGTGCCAGCAGCCAAGAAGCGATATCCTCTGAAGCTTTCTTT.

This clonotype was picked up a small number of times. The rearrangement links TRBV19 to TRBJ1-1; 9 bases map to TRBD1. Unmatched junction bases numbered 5, after V lost 10 bases and J lost 2 bases. This CDR3 region has 13 residues. Germline V gene sequence: CDR1 LNHDA, CDR2 SQIVND (reference sequence). Written as DNA, the CDR3 is TGTGCCACCTGGGACAGGGTTAACACTGAAGCTTTCTTT. Translated: CATWDRVNTEAFF.

This clonotype was counted ten times or more. V and J are TRBV4-2 and TRBJ1-6; D is perhaps TRBD1 (6 bases). Germline V gene sequence: CDR1 LGHNA, CDR2 YNFKEQ. Deletions cut 4 bases from V and 10 bases from J, with 14 bases between. The CDR3 has 14 amino acids. CDR3 amino acids: CASSLDRTNSPLHF. CDR3 DNA sequence: TGTGCCAGCAGCCTCGACAGGACCAACTCACCCCTCCACTTT.

This clonotype has only a few counts. CDR3 nucleotides: TGTGCCAGCAGCGCACGGGATAGCCCCACAGATACGCAGTATTTT. Its translation: CASSARDSPTDTQYF. This chain uses TRBV2 with TRBJ2-3; the D gene is possibly TRBD2 (5 bases). The germline CDR1 and CDR2 sequences are SNHLY and FYNNEI. This CDR3 has 15 amino acids. Trimming shortened V by 6 bases and J by 2 bases, and 15 bases separated the two germline ends.

The DNA of the CDR3 is TGTGCCAGCAGTACAGTCAGCCCCGGTGGCTGGATCAGTCAGCCCCAGCATTTT. This encodes CASSTVSPGGWISQPQHF. The chain is built from TRBV27 and TRBJ1-5; D call uncertain. CDR1 and CDR2 from the germline V gene are MNHEY and SMNVEV (reference sequence). The CDR3 consists of 18 residues. V was pared by 5 bases and J by 6 bases, with 26 bases between.